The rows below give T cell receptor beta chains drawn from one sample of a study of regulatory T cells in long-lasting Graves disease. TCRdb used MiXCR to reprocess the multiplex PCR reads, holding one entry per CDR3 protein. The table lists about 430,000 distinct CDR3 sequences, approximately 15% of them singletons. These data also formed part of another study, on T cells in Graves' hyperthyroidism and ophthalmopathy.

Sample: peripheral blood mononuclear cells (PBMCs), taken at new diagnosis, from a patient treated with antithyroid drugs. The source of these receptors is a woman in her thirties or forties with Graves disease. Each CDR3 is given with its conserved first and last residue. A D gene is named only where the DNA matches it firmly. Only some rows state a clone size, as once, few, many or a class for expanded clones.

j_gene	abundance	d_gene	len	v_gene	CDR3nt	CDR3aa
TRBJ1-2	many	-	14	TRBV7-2	TGTGCCAGCAGCTTAGTGCGGACGGAGTATGGCTACACCTTC	CASSLVRTEYGYTF
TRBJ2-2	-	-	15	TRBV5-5	TGCGCCAGCAGCTTGGTGATTGAGTTCGCCGGGGAGCTGTTTTTT	CASSLVIEFAGELFF
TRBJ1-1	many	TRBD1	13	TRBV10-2	TGCGCCAGCAGAGGGACAGGGGTGACTGAAGCTTTCTTT	CASRGTGVTEAFF
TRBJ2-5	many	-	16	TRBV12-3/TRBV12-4	TGTGCCAGCAGTTTAAGTGGCCATCGGCTCCAAGAGACCCAGTACTTC	CASSLSGHRLQETQYF
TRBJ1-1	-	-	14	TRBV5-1	TGCGCCAGCAGCTTGCTGGTTGGGGCCACTGAAGCTTCCTTT	CASSLLVGATEASF
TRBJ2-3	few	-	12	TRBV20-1	TGCAGTGCTGGGCGGGACACAGATACGCAGTATTTT	CSAGRDTDTQYF
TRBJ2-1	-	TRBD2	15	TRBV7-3	TGTGCCAGCAGCTTAAAAGCGGGAGCCTACAATGAGCAGTTCTTC	CASSLKAGAYNEQFF
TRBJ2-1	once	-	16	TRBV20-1	TGCAGTGCGAATTCAAGAGCGGAAAGCTCCTACAATGAGCAGTTCTTC	CSANSRAESSYNEQFF
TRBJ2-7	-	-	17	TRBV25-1	TGTGCCAGCAGCCCAAGTAAGGGGCTAGCGTCAGTCTACGAGCAGTACTTC	CASSPSKGLASVYEQYF
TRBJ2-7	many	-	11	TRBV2	TGTGCCAGCAGTGTCCAGATCGAGCAGTACTTC	CASSVQIEQYF
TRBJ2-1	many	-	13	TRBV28	TGTGCCGTAGCGGTGGCGGCCTACAATGAGCAGTTCTTC	CAVAVAAYNEQFF
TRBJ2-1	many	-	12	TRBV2	TGTGCCAGCAGTAGGGGGGTGGATGAGCAGTTCTTC	CASSRGVDEQFF
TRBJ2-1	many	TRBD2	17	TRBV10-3	TGTGCCATCAGTGATGCTAGCGGGAGGGTTTCGTACAATGAGCAGTTCTTC	CAISDASGRVSYNEQFF
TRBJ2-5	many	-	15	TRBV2	TGTGCCAGCAGTAGGGGACCAGCCCCCCAAGAGACCCAGTACTTC	CASSRGPAPQETQYF
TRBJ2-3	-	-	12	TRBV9	TGTGCCAGCAGCGTAGGGCCAGATACGCAGTATTTT	CASSVGPDTQYF
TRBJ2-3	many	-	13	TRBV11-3	TGTGCCAGCAGCTTTTCGAGGGGAGATACGCAGTATTTT	CASSFSRGDTQYF
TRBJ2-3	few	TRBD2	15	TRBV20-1	TGCAGTGCCCCCGAGACTAGCGGGAGTGGGGATACGCAGTATTTT	CSAPETSGSGDTQYF
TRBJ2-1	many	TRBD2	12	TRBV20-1	TGCAGTGCAAGGACTAGCGGGAATGAGCAGTTCTTC	CSARTSGNEQFF
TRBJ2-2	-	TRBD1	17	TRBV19	TGTGCCAGTAGTATAACTCGGACAGGGGGGATGGCCGGGGAGCTGTTTTTT	CASSITRTGGMAGELFF
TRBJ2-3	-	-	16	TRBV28	TGTGCCAGCAGTTTGGTGGGGGGGGCGGCCACAGATACGCAGTATTTT	CASSLVGGAATDTQYF
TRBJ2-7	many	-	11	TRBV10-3	TGTGCCATCAGTCAGGGCTACGAGCAGTACTTC	CAISQGYEQYF
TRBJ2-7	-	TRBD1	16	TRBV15	TGTGCCACCAGCAGAAGGGGACAGGGGGCTTCCTACGAGCAGTACTTC	CATSRRGQGASYEQYF
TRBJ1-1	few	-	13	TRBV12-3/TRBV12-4	TGTGCCAGCAGTTCACCCATGAACACTGAAGCTTTCTTT	CASSSPMNTEAFF
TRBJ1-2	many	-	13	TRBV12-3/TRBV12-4	TGTGCCAGCAGCCCAGACAGCGGTTTAGGCTACACCTTC	CASSPDSGLGYTF
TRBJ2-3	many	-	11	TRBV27	TGTGCCAGCAGTGGGCATCATGGGCAGTATTTT	CASSGHHGQYF
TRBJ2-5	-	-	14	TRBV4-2	TGTGCCAGCAGCCAAGAGGAGGCCCGGGGGACCCAGTACTTC	CASSQEEARGTQYF
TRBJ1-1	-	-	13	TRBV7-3	TGTGCCAGCAGCTTAACACGGGACGTTGAAGCTTTCTTT	CASSLTRDVEAFF
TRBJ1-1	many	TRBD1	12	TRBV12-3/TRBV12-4	TGTGCCACTCACAGGGGAGTGGCTGAAGCTTTCTTT	CATHRGVAEAFF
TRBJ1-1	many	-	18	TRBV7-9	TGTGCCAGCAGCCAAGGTAACTTGTATCCCCGGACGGACACTGAAGCTTTCTTT	CASSQGNLYPRTDTEAFF
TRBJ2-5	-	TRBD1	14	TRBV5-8	TGTGCCAGCAGCTGGACAGGGGGTGGGGAGACCCAGTACTTC	CASSWTGGGETQYF
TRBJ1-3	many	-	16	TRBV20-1	TGCAGTGCTAGGGATAAGCCCCAGGGAGGTGGAAACACCATATATTTT	CSARDKPQGGGNTIYF
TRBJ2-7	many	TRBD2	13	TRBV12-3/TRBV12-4	TGTGCCAGCAGTTGGGCGGGAGGGGCCGAGCAGTACTTC	CASSWAGGAEQYF
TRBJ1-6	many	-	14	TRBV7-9	TGTGCCAGCAGCTTGAGACAGGACAATTCACCCCTCCACTTT	CASSLRQDNSPLHF
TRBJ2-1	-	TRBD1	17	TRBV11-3	TGTGCCACCACCGCGCGATTTTCGACAGGGGCCTACAATGAGCAGTTCTTC	CATTARFSTGAYNEQFF
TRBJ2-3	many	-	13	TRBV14	TGTGCCAGCAGTCAGAGCCAGGCAGATACGCAGTATTTT	CASSQSQADTQYF
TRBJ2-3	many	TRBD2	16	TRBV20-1	TGCAGTGCTAGAGGTCCGACTAGCGGGAGCACAGATACGCAGTATTTT	CSARGPTSGSTDTQYF
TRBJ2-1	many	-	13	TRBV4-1	TGCGCGAACGGGACACTCTCCTACAATGAGCAGTTCTTC	CANGTLSYNEQFF
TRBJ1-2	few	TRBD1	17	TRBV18	TGTGCCAGCTCACCACGCAGACCCGGGACAGGGGGCTATGGCTACACCTTC	CASSPRRPGTGGYGYTF
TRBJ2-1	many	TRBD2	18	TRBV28	TGTGCCAGCAGTACCCGGGACAGAGGACTAGCGGGACCCAATGAGCAGTTCTTC	CASSTRDRGLAGPNEQFF